The clone carrying this T cell receptor beta chain came up a few times. Individuals drawn from under 30 US areas were about 18 to 100 years old. Cohorts were determined from participant-reported clinical history. This sample stems from a study of blood T cell repertoires in COVID-19. V lost 4 bases, J lost 3 bases, and 19 bases lay in between. Germline assignment: CDR1 LNHDA and CDR2 SQIVND (reference sequence). This CDR3 has 16 amino acids. Profiled with immunoSEQ multiplex PCR; TCRdb holds only in-frame clones, not every one. The table shows fewer than 350,000 clones, with roughly 89% occurring only once.

The gene calls are TRBV19 and TRBJ2-7, with a weak D call TRBD1 (6 bases). The material sequenced was PBMCs or T cells enriched from blood (not recorded which). The TCR sequence derives from a woman aged 40 to 50 who had recovered from COVID-19. The CDR3 spells CASSNTGRSSVYEQYF. DNA for the CDR3: TGTGCCAGTAGTAATACAGGGCGTTCATCCGTCTACGAGCAGTACTTC. Filled out from reference TRBV19 and TRBJ2-7, the complete variable domain reads DGGITQSPKYLFRKEGQNVTLSCEQNLNHDAMYWYRQDPGQGLRLIYYSQIVNDFQKGDIAEGYSVSREKKESFPLTVTSAQKNPTAFYLCASSNTGRSSVYEQYFGPGTRLTVT.